The next 15 T cell receptor beta chains were all read from a single sample in a study of T cells in Graves' hyperthyroidism and ophthalmopathy. Amplification targeted TCR beta CDR3 regions from RNA transcripts. With the HTBI primer set, the TCR CDR3 went through a first round of RT-PCR. Each CDR3 protein is one row after TCRdb ran MiXCR on the multiplex PCR reads. The sample yields about 560,000 distinct CDR3 sequences, about a sixth seen once. The sequencing input was blood. These receptors all stem from a woman aged 18 to 35 with Graves' hyperthyroidism.

The CDR3 DNA follows: TGTGCCAGCAGCACCAGCCCAGGGGGAAGAGCTTTCTTT. It specifies CASSTSPGGRAFF. This rearrangement joins TRBV5-5 to TRBJ1-1, with 7 bases lining up with TRBD1. The V and J ends lost 4 bases and 10 bases, in that order; junction bases with no gene match: 10. The length of the CDR3 is 13 residues. Germline values: CDR1 SGHKS, CDR2 YYEKEE (reference sequence).

This clonotype came up many times. This chain connects TRBV5-1 to TRBJ2-1; possibly TRBD1 or TRBD2 for D (6 bases each). V gave up 4 bases and J gave up 1 base, with 12 bases separating them. Germline-derived CDR1 and CDR2 are SGHRS and YFSETQ. CDR3 length: 15 residues. This CDR3 is CASSKVGGSYNEQFF. CDR3 in DNA: TGCGCCAGCAGCAAGGTAGGGGGGTCCTACAATGAGCAGTTCTTC. Filled out from reference TRBV5-1 and TRBJ2-1, the complete variable domain reads KAGVTQTPRYLIKTRGQQVTLSCSPISGHRSVSWYQQTPGQGLQFLFEYFSETQRNKGNFPGRFSGRQFSNSRSEMNVSTLELGDSALYLCASSKVGGSYNEQFFGPGTRLTVL.

This clonotype was detected a few times. The rearrangement links TRBV2 to TRBJ2-1; 9 nucleotides match TRBD2. The CDR3 is 18 residues long. Germline V CDR1 and CDR2: SNHLY, FYNNEI. V dropped 3 bases and J dropped 10; count of bases not matched to a gene: 19. CDR3 sequence: CASSDPVQREVVNNEQFF. In nucleotides, the CDR3 is TGTGCCAGCAGTGATCCCGTGCAGCGGGAGGTTGTGAATAACGAGCAGTTCTTC.

V gene TRBV9 combines with J gene TRBJ1-2; D might be TRBD1 (6 bases). The CDR3 has 15 amino acids. The germline CDR1 and CDR2 sequences are SGDLS and YYNGEE. The V and J ends lost 1 base and 2 bases respectively, with 12 bases between them. CDR3 residues: CASSVKWDINYGYTF. DNA of the CDR3: TGTGCCAGCAGCGTAAAATGGGACATCAACTATGGCTACACCTTC.

This rearrangement joins TRBV6-1 to TRBJ2-7; TRBD1 might be the D (5 bases). V was shortened by 3 bases and J by 6 bases, with 12 bases between the two germline ends. This CDR3 region has 13 residues. Germline V CDR1 and CDR2: MNHNS, SASEGT. The CDR3 DNA is TGTGCCAGCAGTGAGCAGCAGGGATTCGAGCAGTACTTC. Protein: CASSEQQGFEQYF.

The chain links TRBV7-2 to TRBJ1-5; D is unresolved. The germline V gene has CDR1 SGHTA and CDR2 FQGNSA. CDR3 length equals 14 residues. V gave up 0 bases and J gave up 7 bases, with 10 bases separating them. The CDR3 sequence is CASSLAGPGQPQHF. As DNA, the CDR3 is TGTGCCAGCAGCTTAGCAGGGCCGGGGCAGCCCCAGCATTTT.

This clonotype was observed many times. The chain links TRBV12-3 or TRBV12-4 to TRBJ1-2; D might be TRBD1 (5 bases). The CDR3 runs 15 residues. Trimming stripped 5 bases from V and 4 bases from J, with 17 bases between. The CDR3 nucleotides are TGTGCCAGCAGTCCCACCCCGGCAGGGATCTATGGCTACACCTTC. Translated, it gives CASSPTPAGIYGYTF.

The chain employs TRBV4-1 and TRBJ2-7; tentatively, D is TRBD2 (6 bases). Trimming left V 6 bases short and J 3 bases short, with 12 bases between. From germline, CDR1 is MGHRA and CDR2 YSYEKL. This CDR3 region has 13 residues. The CDR3 loop is CASSRAGNYEQYF. The CDR3 region has the DNA TGCGCCAGCAGTAGAGCGGGTAACTACGAGCAGTACTTC.

This clonotype has just a few counts. This chain joins TRBV4-3 and TRBJ1-2; 7 nucleotides align to TRBD1. V was clipped by 0 bases and J by 5 bases; unmatched bases: 6. The CDR3 runs 15 residues. Germline V gives CDR1 LGHNA, CDR2 YSLEER. Here the CDR3 DNA reads TGCGCCAGCAGCCAAGACCAGGGGGTTGGGTATGGCTACACCTTC. Protein: CASSQDQGVGYGYTF.

The rearrangement links TRBV5-1 to TRBJ2-5, with 7 bases aligning to TRBD2. The CDR3 length is 15 residues. V lost 4 bases, J lost 1 base, and 7 bases stayed unmatched. From germline, CDR1 is SGHRS and CDR2 YFSETQ. CDR3 in DNA: TGCGCCAGCAGCCCGTCCCTAGCGGTCCAAGAGACCCAGTACTTC. Translated, it gives CASSPSLAVQETQYF.

This clonotype was observed at least ten times. V and J are TRBV2 and TRBJ2-7, with 8 nucleotides matching TRBD2. There are 14 residues in the CDR3. V lost 4 bases, J lost 3 bases, and 5 bases stayed unmatched. The germline CDR1 and CDR2 sequences are SNHLY and FYNNEI. CDR3 sequence: CASSGGLAGYEQYF. The CDR3 region has the DNA TGTGCCAGCAGTGGTGGACTAGCCGGCTACGAGCAGTACTTC.

This clonotype has at least ten counts. The chain is built from TRBV3-1 and TRBJ2-1, with D hard to call. The CDR3 sequence is 12 residues long. Trimming took off 2 bases at V and 6 bases at J, with 5 bases between the two ends. Germline V gene lookup returns CDR1 LGHDT and CDR2 YNNKEL (reference sequence). Here the CDR3 reads CASSQLVNEQFF. For the CDR3, the DNA is TGTGCCAGCAGCCAACTTGTCAATGAGCAGTTCTTC.

The genes are TRBV7-2 and TRBJ2-7; tentative D call: TRBD2 (7 bases). Germline V CDR1 and CDR2: SGHTA, FQGNSA. The V and J ends lost 1 base and 0 bases respectively, with 13 bases between them. The CDR3 runs 16 residues. CDR3 protein: CASSLVGGADSYEQYF. Here the CDR3 DNA reads TGTGCCAGCAGCTTAGTTGGGGGGGCGGACTCCTACGAGCAGTACTTC.

This clonotype was seen more than once but under ten times. The rearrangement links TRBV20-1 to TRBJ2-7, with D maybe TRBD1 (6 bases). V lost 5 bases, J lost 0 bases, and 11 bases lay in between. The germline gives CDR1 DFQATT, CDR2 SNEGSKA (reference sequence). This CDR3 is built from 13 residues. The CDR3 loop is CSAEGHFSYEQYF. The DNA for the CDR3 is TGCAGTGCTGAGGGACATTTCTCCTACGAGCAGTACTTC.

The sample holds a few counts of this clonotype. The chain employs TRBV29-1 and TRBJ1-2; D is ambiguous. The germline CDR1 and CDR2 sequences are SQVTM and ANQGSEA. The CDR3 runs to 11 residues. V lost 4 bases to trimming and J lost 13 bases, with 16 bases between them. CDR3: CSVGMTPFGTF. In nucleotides, the CDR3 is TGCAGCGTTGGCATGACACCTTTCGGCACCTTC.